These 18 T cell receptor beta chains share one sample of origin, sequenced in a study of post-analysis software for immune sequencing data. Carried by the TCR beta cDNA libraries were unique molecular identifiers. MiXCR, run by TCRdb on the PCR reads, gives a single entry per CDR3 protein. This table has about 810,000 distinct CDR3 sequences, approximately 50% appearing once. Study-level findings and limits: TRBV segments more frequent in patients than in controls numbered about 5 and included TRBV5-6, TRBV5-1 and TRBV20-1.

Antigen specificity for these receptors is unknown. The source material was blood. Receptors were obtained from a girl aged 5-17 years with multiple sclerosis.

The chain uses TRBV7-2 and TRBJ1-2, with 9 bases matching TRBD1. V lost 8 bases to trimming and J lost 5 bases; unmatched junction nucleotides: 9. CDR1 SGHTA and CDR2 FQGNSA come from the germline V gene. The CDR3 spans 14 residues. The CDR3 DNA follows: TGTGCCAGCGGCCCGGGACAGGGAGGTTATGGCTACACCTTC. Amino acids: CASGPGQGGYGYTF.

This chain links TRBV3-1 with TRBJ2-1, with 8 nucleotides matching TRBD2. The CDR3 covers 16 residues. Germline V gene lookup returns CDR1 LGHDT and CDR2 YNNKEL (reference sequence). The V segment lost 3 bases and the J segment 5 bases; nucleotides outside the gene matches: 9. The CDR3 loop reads CASSHQLSGRNNEQFF. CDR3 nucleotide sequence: TGTGCCAGCAGCCACCAACTAAGCGGGAGAAACAATGAGCAGTTCTTC.

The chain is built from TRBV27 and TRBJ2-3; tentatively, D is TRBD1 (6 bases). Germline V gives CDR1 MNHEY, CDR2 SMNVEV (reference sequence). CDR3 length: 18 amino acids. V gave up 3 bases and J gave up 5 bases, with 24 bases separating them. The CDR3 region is CASSLGPPGHRPGDTQYF. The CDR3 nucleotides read TGTGCCAGCAGTTTGGGCCCACCGGGACACCGGCCGGGAGATACGCAGTATTTT.

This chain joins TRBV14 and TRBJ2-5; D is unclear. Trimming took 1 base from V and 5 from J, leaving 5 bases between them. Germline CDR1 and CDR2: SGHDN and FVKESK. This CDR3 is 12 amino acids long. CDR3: CASSQVYETQYF. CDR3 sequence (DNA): TGTGCCAGCAGCCAAGTGTACGAGACCCAGTACTTC.

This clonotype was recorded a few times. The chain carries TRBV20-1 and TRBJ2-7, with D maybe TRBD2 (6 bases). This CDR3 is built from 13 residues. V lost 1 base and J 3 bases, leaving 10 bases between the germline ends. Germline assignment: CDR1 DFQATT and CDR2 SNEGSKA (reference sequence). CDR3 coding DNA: TGCAGTGCTAGAGGAGTTAGCGGCTACGAGCAGTACTTC. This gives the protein CSARGVSGYEQYF.

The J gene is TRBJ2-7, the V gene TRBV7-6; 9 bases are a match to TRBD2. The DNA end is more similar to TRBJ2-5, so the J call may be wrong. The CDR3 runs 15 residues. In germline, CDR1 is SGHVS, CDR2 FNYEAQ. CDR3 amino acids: CASSSSGKLPETQYF. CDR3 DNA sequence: TGTGCCAGCAGCTCTAGCGGGAAACTGCCTGAGACCCAGTACTTC.

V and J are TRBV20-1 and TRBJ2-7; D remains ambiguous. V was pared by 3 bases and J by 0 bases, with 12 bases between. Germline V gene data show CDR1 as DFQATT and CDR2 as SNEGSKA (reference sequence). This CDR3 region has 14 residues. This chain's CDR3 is CSASLDSRSYEQYF. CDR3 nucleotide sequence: TGCAGTGCTAGCCTCGACTCGCGCTCCTACGAGCAGTACTTC.

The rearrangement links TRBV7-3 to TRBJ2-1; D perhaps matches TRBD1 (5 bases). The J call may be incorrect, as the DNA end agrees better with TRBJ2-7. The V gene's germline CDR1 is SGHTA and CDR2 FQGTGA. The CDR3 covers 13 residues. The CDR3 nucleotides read TGTGCCAGCAGCTTGGACACGTACAATGAGCAGTACTTC. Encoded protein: CASSLDTYNEQYF.

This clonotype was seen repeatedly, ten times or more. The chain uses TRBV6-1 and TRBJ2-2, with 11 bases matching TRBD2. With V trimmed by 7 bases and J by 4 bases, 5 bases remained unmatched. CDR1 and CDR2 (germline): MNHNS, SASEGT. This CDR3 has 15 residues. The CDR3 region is CASTIAGGGTGELFF. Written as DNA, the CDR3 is TGTGCCAGCACCATAGCGGGAGGGGGCACCGGGGAGCTGTTTTTT.

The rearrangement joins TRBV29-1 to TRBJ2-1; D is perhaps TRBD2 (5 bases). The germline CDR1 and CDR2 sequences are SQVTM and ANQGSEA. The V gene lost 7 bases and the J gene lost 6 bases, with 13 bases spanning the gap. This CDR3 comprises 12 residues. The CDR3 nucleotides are TGCAGCGGCCTGTCGGCGGGCAATGAGCAGTTCTTC. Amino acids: CSGLSAGNEQFF.

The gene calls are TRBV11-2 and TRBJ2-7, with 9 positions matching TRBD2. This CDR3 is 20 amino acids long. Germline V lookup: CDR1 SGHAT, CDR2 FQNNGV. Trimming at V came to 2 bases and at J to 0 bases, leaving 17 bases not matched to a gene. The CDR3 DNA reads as TGTGCCAGCAGCTTATGGGTGTCCGGTAGCGGGGGCCTCAGCTCCTACGAGCAGTACTTC. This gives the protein CASSLWVSGSGGLSSYEQYF.

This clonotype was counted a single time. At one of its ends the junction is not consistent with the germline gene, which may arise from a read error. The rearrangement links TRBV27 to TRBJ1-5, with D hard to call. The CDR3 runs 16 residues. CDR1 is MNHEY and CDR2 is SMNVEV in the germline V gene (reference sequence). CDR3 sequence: CACSLSWPGPGWPQHF. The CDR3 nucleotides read TGTGCCTGCAGTTTATCGTGGCCGGGCCCGGGTTGGCCCCAGCATTTT.

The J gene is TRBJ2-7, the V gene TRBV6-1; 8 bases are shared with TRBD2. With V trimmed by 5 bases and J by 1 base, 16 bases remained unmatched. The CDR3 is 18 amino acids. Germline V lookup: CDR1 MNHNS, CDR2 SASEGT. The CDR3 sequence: CASSPPNRLAGHSYEQYF. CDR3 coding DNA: TGTGCCAGCAGTCCCCCTAACCGCTTAGCGGGGCATTCCTACGAGCAGTACTTC.

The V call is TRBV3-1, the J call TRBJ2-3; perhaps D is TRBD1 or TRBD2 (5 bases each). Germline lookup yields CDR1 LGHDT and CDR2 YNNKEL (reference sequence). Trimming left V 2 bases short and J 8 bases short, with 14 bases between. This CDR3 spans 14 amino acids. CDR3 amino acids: CASSQKSRGGTQYF. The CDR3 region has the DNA TGTGCCAGCAGCCAAAAATCGAGGGGCGGTACGCAGTATTTT.

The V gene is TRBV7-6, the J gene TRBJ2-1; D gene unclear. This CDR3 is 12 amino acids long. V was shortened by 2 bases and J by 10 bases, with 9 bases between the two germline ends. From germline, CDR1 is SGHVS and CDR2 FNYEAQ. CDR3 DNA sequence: TGTGCCAGCAGCTTACGTGGGCGCGAGCAGTTCTTC. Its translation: CASSLRGREQFF.

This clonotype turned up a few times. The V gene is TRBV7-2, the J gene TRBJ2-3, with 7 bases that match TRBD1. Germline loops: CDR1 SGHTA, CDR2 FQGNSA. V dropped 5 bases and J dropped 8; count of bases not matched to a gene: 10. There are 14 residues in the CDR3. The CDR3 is CASSPRQGVSTQYF. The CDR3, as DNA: TGTGCCAGCAGCCCCCGGCAGGGGGTATCTACGCAGTATTTT.

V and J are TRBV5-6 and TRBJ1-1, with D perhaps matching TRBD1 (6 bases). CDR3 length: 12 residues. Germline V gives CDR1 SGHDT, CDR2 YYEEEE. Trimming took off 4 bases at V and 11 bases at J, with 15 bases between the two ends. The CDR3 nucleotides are TGTGCCAGCAGCCCTGGGGGCCCAGCCGCTTTCTTT. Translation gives CASSPGGPAAFF.

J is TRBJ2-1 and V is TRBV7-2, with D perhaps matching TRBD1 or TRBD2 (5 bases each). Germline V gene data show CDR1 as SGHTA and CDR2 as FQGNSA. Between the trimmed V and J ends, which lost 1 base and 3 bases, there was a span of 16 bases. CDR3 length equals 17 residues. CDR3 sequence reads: CASSLESPGPIYNEQFF. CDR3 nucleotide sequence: TGTGCCAGCAGCTTAGAGAGCCCGGGACCAATCTACAATGAGCAGTTCTTC.